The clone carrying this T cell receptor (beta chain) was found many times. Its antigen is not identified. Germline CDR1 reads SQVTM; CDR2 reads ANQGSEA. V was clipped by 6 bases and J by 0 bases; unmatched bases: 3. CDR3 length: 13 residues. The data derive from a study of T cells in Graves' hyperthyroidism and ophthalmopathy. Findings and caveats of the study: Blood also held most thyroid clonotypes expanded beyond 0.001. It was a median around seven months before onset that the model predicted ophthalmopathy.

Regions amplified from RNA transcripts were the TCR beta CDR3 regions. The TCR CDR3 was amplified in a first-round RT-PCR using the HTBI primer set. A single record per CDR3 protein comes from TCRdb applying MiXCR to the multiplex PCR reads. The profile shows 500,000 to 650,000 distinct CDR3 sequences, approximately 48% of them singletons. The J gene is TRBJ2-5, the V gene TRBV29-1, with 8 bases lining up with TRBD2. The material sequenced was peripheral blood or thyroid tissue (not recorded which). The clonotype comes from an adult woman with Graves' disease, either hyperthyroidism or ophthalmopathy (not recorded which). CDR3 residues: CSVERGNQETQYF. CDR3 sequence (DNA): TGCAGCGTGGAGCGGGGGAACCAAGAGACCCAGTACTTC. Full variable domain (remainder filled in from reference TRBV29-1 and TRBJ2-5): SAVISQKPSRDICQRGTSLTIQCQVDSQVTMMFWYRQQPGQSLTLIATANQGSEATYESGFVIDKFPISRPNLTFSTLTVSNMSPEDSSIYLCSVERGNQETQYFGPGTRLLVL.